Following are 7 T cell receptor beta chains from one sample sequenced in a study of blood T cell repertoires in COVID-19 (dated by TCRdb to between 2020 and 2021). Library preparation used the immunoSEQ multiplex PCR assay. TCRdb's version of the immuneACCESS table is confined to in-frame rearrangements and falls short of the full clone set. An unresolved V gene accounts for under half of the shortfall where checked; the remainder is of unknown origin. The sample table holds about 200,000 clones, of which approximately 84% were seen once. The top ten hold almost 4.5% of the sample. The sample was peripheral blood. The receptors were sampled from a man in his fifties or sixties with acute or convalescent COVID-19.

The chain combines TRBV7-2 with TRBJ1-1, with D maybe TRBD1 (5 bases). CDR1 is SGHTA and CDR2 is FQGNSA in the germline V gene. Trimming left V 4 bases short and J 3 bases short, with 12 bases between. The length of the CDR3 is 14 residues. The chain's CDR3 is CASSSQGRDTEAFF. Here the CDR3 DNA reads TGTGCCAGCAGCTCCCAGGGTAGGGACACTGAAGCTTTCTTT.

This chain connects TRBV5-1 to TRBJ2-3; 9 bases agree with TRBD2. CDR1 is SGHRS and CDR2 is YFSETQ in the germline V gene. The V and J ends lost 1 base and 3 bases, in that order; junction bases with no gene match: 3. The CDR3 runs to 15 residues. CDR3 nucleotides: TGCGCCAGCAGCTTGCTTAGCGGGGGTACAGATACGCAGTATTTT. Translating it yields CASSLLSGGTDTQYF.

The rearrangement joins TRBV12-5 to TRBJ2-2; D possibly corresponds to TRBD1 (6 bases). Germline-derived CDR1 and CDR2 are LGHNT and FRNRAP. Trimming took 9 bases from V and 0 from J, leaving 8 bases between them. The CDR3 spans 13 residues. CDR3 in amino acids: CASGTPNTGELFF. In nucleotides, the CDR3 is TGTGCTAGCGGGACACCGAACACCGGGGAGCTGTTTTTT.

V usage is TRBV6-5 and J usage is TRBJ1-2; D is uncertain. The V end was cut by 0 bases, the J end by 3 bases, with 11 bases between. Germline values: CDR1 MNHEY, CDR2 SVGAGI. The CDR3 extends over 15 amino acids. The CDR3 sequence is CASSYSANGDYGYTF. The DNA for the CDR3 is TGTGCCAGCAGTTACTCGGCTAACGGAGACTATGGCTACACCTTC.

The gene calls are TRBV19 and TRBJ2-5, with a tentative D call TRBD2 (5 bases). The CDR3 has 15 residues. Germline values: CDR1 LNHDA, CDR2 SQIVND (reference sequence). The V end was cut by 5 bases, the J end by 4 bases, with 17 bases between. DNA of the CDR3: TGTGCCAGTAGTCTCAACGCCGGGGTAGGAGAGACCCAGTACTTC. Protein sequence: CASSLNAGVGETQYF. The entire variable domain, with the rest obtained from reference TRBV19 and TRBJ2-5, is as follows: DGGITQSPKYLFRKEGQNVTLSCEQNLNHDAMYWYRQDPGQGLRLIYYSQIVNDFQKGDIAEGYSVSREKKESFPLTVTSAQKNPTAFYLCASSLNAGVGETQYFGPGTRLLVL.

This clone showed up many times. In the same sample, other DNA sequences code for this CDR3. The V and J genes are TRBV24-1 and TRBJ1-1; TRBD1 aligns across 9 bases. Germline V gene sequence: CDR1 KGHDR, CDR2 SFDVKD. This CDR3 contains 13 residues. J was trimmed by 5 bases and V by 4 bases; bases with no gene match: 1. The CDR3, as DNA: TGTGCCACCAGTGAGGGACAGGGTACTGAAGCTTTCTTT. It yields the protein CATSEGQGTEAFF.

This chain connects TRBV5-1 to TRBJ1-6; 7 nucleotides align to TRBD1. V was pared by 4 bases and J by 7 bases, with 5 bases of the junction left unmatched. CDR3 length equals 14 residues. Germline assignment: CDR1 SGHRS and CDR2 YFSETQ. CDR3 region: CASSNGTENSPLHF. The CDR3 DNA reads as TGCGCCAGCAGCAACGGGACAGAGAATTCACCCCTCCACTTT.